This T cell receptor beta chain was retrieved from a study of prognosis after radiotherapy for stage I lung cancer. Comments on this clonotype: This is likely an artifact of a read error, given a far larger clone one base away.

Two-round multiplex PCR, the amplification method, yielded TCR beta CDR3 from genomic DNA. Round-one PCR had primers specific to each TRBV and TRBJ gene. Universal primers were what the second PCR round relied on. TCRdb re-analysed the multiplex PCR reads in MiXCR, keeping a single row per CDR3 protein. The data hold roughly 32,000 distinct CDR3 sequences, with around 40% observed a single time. This CDR3 is built from 11 residues. Germline-derived CDR1 and CDR2 are LNHDA and SQIVND (reference sequence). The material sequenced was PBMCs, taken before or after stereotactic body radiation therapy (not recorded which). The sequence derives from a donor over 45 with non-small cell lung cancer. The chain recombines TRBV19 with TRBJ1-2; D remains ambiguous. The CDR3 sequence is CSSSLTSGYTF. CDR3 in DNA: TGTTCCAGCAGCTTAACGAGCGGCTACACCTTC.